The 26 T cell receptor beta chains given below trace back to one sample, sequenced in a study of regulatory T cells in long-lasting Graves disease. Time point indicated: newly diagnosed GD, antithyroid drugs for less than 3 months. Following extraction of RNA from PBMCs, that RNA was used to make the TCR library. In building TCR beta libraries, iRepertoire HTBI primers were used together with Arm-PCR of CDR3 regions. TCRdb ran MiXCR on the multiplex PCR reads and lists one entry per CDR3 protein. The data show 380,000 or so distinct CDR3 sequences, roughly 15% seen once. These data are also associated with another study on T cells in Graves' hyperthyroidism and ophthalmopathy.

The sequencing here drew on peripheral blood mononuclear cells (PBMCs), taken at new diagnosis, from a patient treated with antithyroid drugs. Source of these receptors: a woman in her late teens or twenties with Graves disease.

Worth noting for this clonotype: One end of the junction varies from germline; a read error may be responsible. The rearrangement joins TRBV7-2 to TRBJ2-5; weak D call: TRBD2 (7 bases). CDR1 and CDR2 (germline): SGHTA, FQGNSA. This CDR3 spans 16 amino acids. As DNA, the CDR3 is TGTGTCAGCAGCTTACTTGGGTTCGGGGGGCGAGAGACCCAGTACTTC. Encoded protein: CVSSLLGFGGRETQYF. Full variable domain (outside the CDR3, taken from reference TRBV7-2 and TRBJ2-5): GAGVSQSPSNKVTEKGKDVELRCDPISGHTALYWYRQSLGQGLEFLIYFQGNSAPDKSGLPSDRFSAERTGGSVSTLTIQRTQQEDSAVYLCVSSLLGFGGRETQYFGPGTRLLVL.

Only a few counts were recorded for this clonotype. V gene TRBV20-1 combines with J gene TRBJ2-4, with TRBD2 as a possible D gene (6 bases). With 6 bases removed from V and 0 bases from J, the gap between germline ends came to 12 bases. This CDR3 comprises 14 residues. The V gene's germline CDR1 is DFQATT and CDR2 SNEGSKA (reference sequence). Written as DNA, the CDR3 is TGCAGTGCAAAGAGTAGCGGAGCCAAAAACATTCAGTACTTC. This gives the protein CSAKSSGAKNIQYF.

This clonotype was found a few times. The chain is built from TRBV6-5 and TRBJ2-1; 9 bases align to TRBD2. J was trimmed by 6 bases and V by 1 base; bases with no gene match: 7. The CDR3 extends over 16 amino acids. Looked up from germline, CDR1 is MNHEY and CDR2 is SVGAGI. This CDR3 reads CASSYFGGGGGNEQFF. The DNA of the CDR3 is TGTGCCAGCAGTTACTTCGGCGGGGGGGGGGGCAATGAGCAGTTCTTC.

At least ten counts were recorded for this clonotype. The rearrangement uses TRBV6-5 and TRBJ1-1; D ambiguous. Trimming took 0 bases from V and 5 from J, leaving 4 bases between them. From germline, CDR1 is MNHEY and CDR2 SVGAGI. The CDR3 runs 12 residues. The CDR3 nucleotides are TGTGCCAGCAGTTACTCACAGACTGAAGCTTTCTTT. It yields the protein CASSYSQTEAFF.

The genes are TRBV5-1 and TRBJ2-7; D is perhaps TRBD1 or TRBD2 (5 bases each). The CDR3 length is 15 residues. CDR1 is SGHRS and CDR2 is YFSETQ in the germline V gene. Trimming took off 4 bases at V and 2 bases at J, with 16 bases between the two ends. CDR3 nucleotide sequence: TGCGCCAGCAGCCGCTCCGGGACGGCGACCTACGAGCAGTACTTC. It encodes CASSRSGTATYEQYF. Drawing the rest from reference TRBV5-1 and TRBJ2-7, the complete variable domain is KAGVTQTPRYLIKTRGQQVTLSCSPISGHRSVSWYQQTPGQGLQFLFEYFSETQRNKGNFPGRFSGRQFSNSRSEMNVSTLELGDSALYLCASSRSGTATYEQYFGPGTRLTVT.

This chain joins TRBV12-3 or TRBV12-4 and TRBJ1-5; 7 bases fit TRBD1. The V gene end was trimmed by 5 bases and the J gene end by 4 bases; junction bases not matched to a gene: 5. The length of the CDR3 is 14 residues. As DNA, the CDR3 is TGTGCCAGCAGTCTCAGGGGGAGGAATCAGCCCCAGCATTTT. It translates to CASSLRGRNQPQHF.

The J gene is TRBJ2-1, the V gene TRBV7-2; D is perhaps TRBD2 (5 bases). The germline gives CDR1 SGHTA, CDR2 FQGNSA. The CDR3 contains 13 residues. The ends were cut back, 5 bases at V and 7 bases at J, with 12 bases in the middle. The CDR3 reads CASSRITGNEQFF. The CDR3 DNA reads TGTGCCAGCAGCAGAATAACGGGGAATGAGCAGTTCTTC.

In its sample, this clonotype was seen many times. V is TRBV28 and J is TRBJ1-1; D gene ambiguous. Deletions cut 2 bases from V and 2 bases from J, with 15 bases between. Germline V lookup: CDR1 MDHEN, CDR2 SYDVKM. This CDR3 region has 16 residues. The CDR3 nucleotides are TGTGCCAGCAGTTTAGTCCGGGTCAGCCGAAACACTGAAGCTTTCTTT. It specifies CASSLVRVSRNTEAFF.

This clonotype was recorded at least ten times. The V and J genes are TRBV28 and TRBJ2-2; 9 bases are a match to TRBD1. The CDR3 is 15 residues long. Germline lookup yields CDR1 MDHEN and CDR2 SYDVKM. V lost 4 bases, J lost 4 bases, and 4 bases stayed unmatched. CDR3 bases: TGTGCCAGCAGTTCCCCGGGACAGGGCACCGGGGAGCTGTTTTTT. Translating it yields CASSSPGQGTGELFF.

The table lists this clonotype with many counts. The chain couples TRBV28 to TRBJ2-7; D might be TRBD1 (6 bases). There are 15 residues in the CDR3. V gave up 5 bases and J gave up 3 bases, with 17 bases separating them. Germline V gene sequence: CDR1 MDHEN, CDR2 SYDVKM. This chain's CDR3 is CASSTRGTALYEQYF. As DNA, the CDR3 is TGTGCCAGCAGTACCAGGGGAACAGCCCTCTACGAGCAGTACTTC.

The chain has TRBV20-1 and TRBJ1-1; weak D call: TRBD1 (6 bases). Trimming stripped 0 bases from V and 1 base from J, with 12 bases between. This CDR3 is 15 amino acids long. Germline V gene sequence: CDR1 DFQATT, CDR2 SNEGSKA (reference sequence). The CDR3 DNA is TGCAGTGCTAGAGATCCGCGGGGGGCGAACACTGAAGCTTTCTTT. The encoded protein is CSARDPRGANTEAFF.

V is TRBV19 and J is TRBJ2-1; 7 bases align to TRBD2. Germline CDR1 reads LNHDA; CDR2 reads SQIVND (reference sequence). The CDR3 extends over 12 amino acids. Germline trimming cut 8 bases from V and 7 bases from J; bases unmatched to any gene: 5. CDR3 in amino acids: CASQLGGNEQFF. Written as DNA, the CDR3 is TGTGCCAGTCAATTGGGGGGGAATGAGCAGTTCTTC.

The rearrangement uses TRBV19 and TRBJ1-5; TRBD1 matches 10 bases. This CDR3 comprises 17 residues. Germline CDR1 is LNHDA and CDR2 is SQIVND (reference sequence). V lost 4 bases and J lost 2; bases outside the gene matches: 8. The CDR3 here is CASSSSTGGAGNQPQHF. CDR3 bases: TGTGCCAGTAGTAGCTCGACAGGGGGCGCGGGCAATCAGCCCCAGCATTTT.

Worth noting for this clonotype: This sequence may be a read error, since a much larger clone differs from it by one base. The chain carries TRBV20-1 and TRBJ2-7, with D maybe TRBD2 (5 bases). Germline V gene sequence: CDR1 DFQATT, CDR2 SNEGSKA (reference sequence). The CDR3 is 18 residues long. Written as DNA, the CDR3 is TGCAGTGCTGGAGACTACCTCACTAAAACCGATTCCTACAATGAGCAGTACTTC. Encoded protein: CSAGDYLTKTDSYNEQYF.

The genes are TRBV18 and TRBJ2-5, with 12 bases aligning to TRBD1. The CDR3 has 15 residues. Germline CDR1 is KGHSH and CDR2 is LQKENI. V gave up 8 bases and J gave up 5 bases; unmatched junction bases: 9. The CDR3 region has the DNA TGTGCCAGCCGTACCGGGACAGGGGGCGAGGAGACCCAGTACTTC. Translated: CASRTGTGGEETQYF.

The CDR3 reads CASSLLVGLAGDEQFF. CDR3 nucleotides: TGTGCCAGCAGCTTATTAGTAGGACTAGCGGGAGATGAGCAGTTCTTC. V is TRBV11-2 and J is TRBJ2-1, with 13 bases matching TRBD2. This CDR3 contains 16 residues. The germline V gene has CDR1 SGHAT and CDR2 FQNNGV. V lost 2 bases and J lost 8; bases outside the gene matches: 6. Full variable domain (remainder filled in from reference TRBV11-2 and TRBJ2-1): EAGVAQSPRYKIIEKRQSVAFWCNPISGHATLYWYQQILGQGPKLLIQFQNNGVVDDSQLPKDRFSAERLKGVDSTLKIQPAKLEDSAVYLCASSLLVGLAGDEQFFGPGTRLTVL.

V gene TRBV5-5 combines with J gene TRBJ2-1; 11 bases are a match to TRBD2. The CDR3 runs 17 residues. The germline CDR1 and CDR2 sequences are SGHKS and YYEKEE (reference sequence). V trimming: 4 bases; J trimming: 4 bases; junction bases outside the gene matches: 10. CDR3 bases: TGTGCCAGCAGCATCTTAAAACTAGCGGGGGAGTACAATGAGCAGTTCTTC. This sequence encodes CASSILKLAGEYNEQFF. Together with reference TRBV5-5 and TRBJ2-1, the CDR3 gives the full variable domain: DAGVTQSPTHLIKTRGQQVTLRCSPISGHKSVSWYQQVLGQGPQFIFQYYEKEERGRGNFPDRFSARQFPNYSSELNVNALLLGDSALYLCASSILKLAGEYNEQFFGPGTRLTVL.

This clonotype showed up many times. CDR3 protein: CSAPPNSLVGTQYF. In DNA, the CDR3 is TGCAGTGCTCCGCCAAACTCCTTGGTTGGGACCCAGTACTTC. This sequence joins TRBV20-1 and TRBJ2-5; D unclear. From germline, CDR1 is DFQATT and CDR2 SNEGSKA (reference sequence). V lost 5 bases, J lost 7 bases, and 20 bases lay in between. The CDR3 covers 14 residues.

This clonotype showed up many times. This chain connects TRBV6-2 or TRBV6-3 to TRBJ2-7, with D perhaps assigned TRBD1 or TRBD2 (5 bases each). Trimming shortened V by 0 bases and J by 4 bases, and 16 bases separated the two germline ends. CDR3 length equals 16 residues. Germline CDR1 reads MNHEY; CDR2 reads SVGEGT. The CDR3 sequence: CASSYSRGPLGYEQYF. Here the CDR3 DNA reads TGTGCCAGCAGTTACTCGAGGGGTCCCCTCGGGTACGAGCAGTACTTC.

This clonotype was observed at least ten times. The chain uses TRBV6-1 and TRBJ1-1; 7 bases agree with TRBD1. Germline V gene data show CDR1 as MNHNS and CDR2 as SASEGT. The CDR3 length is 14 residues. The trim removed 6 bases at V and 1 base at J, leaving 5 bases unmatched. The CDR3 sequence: CASSAGTENTEAFF. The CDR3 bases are TGTGCCAGCAGCGCCGGGACAGAGAACACTGAAGCTTTCTTT.

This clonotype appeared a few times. In DNA form, the CDR3 reads TGCAGCGCCGAAACGAAGCCCGACGCCTACGAGCAGTACTTC. Protein product: CSAETKPDAYEQYF. The chain uses TRBV29-1 and TRBJ2-7; D uncertain. The germline V gene has CDR1 SQVTM and CDR2 ANQGSEA. V lost 7 bases and J 2 bases, leaving 18 bases between the germline ends. The CDR3 loop spans 14 amino acids.

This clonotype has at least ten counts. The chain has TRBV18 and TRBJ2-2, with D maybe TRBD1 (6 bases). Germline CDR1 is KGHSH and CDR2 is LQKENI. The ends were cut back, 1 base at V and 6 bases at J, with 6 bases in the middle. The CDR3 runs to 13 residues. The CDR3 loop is CASSPQGAGELFF. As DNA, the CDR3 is TGTGCCAGCTCACCACAGGGGGCCGGGGAGCTGTTTTTT.

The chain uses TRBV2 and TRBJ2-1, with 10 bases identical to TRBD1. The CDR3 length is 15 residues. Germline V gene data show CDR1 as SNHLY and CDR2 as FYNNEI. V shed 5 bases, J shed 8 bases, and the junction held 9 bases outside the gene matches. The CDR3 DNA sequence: TGTGCCAGCAGTTTGTCCGGGACAGGGGAACATGAGCAGTTCTTC. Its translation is CASSLSGTGEHEQFF.

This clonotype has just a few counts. CDR3 sequence: CASSLGTGVHNEQFF. As DNA, the CDR3 is TGTGCCAGCAGCTTAGGGACAGGGGTCCACAATGAGCAGTTCTTC. J is TRBJ2-1 and V is TRBV5-6; TRBD1 aligns across 10 bases. This CDR3 has 15 amino acids. V lost 2 bases to trimming and J lost 5 bases; unmatched junction nucleotides: 4. Germline V gene sequence: CDR1 SGHDT, CDR2 YYEEEE.

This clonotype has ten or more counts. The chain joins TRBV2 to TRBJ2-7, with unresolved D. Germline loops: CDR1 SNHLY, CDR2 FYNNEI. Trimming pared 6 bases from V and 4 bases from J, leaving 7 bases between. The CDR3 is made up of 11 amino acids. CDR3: CASSVSYEQYF. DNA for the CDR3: TGTGCCAGCAGCGTCTCTTACGAGCAGTACTTC.

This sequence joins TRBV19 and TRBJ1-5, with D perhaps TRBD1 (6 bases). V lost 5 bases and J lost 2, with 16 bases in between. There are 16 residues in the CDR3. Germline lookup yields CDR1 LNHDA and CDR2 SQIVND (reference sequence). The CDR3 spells CASSLPRGFGNQPQHF. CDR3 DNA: TGTGCCAGTAGTCTCCCGAGGGGGTTTGGCAATCAGCCCCAGCATTTT.